These T cell receptor beta chains were read from a single sample in a study of blood T cell repertoires in COVID-19. Assay: immunoSEQ multiplex PCR; the TCRdb copy retains only in-frame clones and omits some. This sample has around 94,000 clones; about 85% occur once, and the top ten carry approximately 5%. Source material: peripheral blood. These receptors all come from a woman between 50 and 59 years old with COVID-19, enrolled during active disease. Both conserved end residues are part of each CDR3. Each record gives: clone size, D gene, J gene, V gene, CDR3 DNA, CDR3 protein. The D gene is left open where the match is weak. Not every row has a clone size; where given, it reads once, few, many or a size class.

NA TRBD2 TRBJ2-3 TRBV3-1/TRBV3-2 TGTGCCAGCAGCCACAACCGGGGGGGCCGAACAGATACGCAGTATTTT CASSHNRGGRTDTQYF
NA TRBD1 TRBJ1-5 TRBV19 TGTGCCAGTAGTATCGTACAGGGGGCTGGCAATCAGCCCCAGCATTTT CASSIVQGAGNQPQHF
few TRBD1 TRBJ1-2 TRBV5-1 TGCGCCAGCAGCGAGGGACAGGCGAGTAATGGCTACACCTTC CASSEGQASNGYTF
few NA TRBJ1-1 TRBV30 TGTGCCGGGCGGGGACGGGGTGAAGCTTTCTTT CAGRGRGEAFF
NA NA TRBJ1-6 TRBV3-1/TRBV3-2 TGTGCCAGCAGCCAAGATCAAACAAATTCACCCCTCCACTTT CASSQDQTNSPLHF
NA TRBD2 TRBJ2-1 TRBV11-2 TGTGCCAGCAGCTCCCCGTTTCGGGGGGACAATGAGCAGTTCTTC CASSSPFRGDNEQFF
NA NA TRBJ2-3 TRBV18 TGTGCCAGCTCGATACAGGGAGGGCCAGATACGCAGTATTTT CASSIQGGPDTQYF
few TRBD2 TRBJ2-3 TRBV9 TGTGCCAGCAGCACCGGGACTAACCCTACGCAGTATTTT CASSTGTNPTQYF
NA NA TRBJ1-1 TRBV12-3/TRBV12-4 TGTGCCAGCAGTTTCGGGGAGAACACTGAAGCTTTCTTT CASSFGENTEAFF
NA NA TRBJ1-1 TRBV18 TGTGCCAGCTCACCACCGAGTTTGAAAAACACTGAAGCTTTCTTT CASSPPSLKNTEAFF
NA NA TRBJ2-7 TRBV6-5 TGTGCCAGCAGTTTGCCAGGACAATACGAGCAGTACTTC CASSLPGQYEQYF
NA NA TRBJ2-1 TRBV12-1 TGTGCCAGCAGCTACCCACGTTCCGGGACAGGGTTGGATGAGCAGTTCTTC CASSYPRSGTGLDEQFF
NA NA TRBJ1-1 TRBV27 TGTGCCAGCAGTTTCGGGGGGATGACTGAAGCTTTCTTT CASSFGGMTEAFF
once NA TRBJ2-7 TRBV13 TGTGCCAGCAGCGCTGCCGGGAGAAGGCAAGAGCAGTACTTC CASSAAGRRQEQYF
NA NA TRBJ1-1 TRBV9 TGTGCCAGCACCTTACCCGGGGGCACTGAAGCTTTCTTT CASTLPGGTEAFF
once NA TRBJ2-2 TRBV13 TGTGCCAGCAGCCCTCGCACCGGGGAGCTGTTTTTT CASSPRTGELFF
NA NA TRBJ2-6 TRBV24-1 TGTGCCACCAGTGAGTCAATACACTCTGGGGCCAACGTCCTGACTTTC CATSESIHSGANVLTF
NA TRBD2 TRBJ2-5 TRBV5-1 TGCGCCAGCAGCACGGGGCGGGGGAACCAAGAGACCCAGTACTTC CASSTGRGNQETQYF
few NA TRBJ1-2 TRBV27 TGTGCCAGCAGTTTAAGTGTGGGGCAGGGACTCTATGGCTACACCTTC CASSLSVGQGLYGYTF
NA NA TRBJ1-5 TRBV7-9 TGTGCCAGCAGCTTAGCGGGGCAGGGCGGCAATCAGCCCCAGCATTTT CASSLAGQGGNQPQHF
once NA TRBJ1-2 TRBV6-6 TGTGCCAGCAGTACTCGGGGGGCGACCTATGGCTACACCTTC CASSTRGATYGYTF
NA NA TRBJ1-2 TRBV24-1 TGTGCCACCAGTGATGGCTCATTGGGGGGCTATGGCTACACCTTC CATSDGSLGGYGYTF
NA NA TRBJ2-5 TRBV19 TGTGCCAGTTCAGCGGCCCAAGAGACCCAGTACTTC CASSAAQETQYF
NA NA TRBJ1-1 TRBV5-1 TGCGCCAGCAGCTTACACAGGGACACTGAAGCTTTCTTT CASSLHRDTEAFF
NA NA TRBJ2-7 TRBV2 TGTGCCAGCAGTGAAGGAGGTCAGGGGTTCGAGCAGTACTTC CASSEGGQGFEQYF
few TRBD1 TRBJ1-2 TRBV27 TGTGCCAGCAGCCCGGGACAGGGGGGCTATGGCTACACCTTC CASSPGQGGYGYTF
few TRBD1 TRBJ1-1 TRBV6-5 TGTGCCAGCAGTTATCCGTCAGGGGGCTGGGACACTGAAGCTTTCTTT CASSYPSGGWDTEAFF
NA TRBD1 TRBJ1-2 TRBV24-1 TGTGCCACCAGTGACACTGACAGGGGGAATGGCTACACCTTC CATSDTDRGNGYTF
NA TRBD2 TRBJ2-1 TRBV7-6 TGTGCCAGCAGCCAAGGGGCGGGGGGCCACAATGAGCAGTTCTTC CASSQGAGGHNEQFF
NA NA TRBJ1-2 TRBV7-9 TGTGCCAGCAGCCAGGGGTTGTTGGACTATGGCTACACCTTC CASSQGLLDYGYTF
NA NA TRBJ1-1 TRBV19 TGTGCCAGTAGTAATCAGATGAACACTGAAGCTTTCTTT CASSNQMNTEAFF
few NA TRBJ2-7 TRBV2 TGTGCGGTGGGGGGAGGCGAGCAGTACTTC CAVGGGEQYF
NA TRBD2 TRBJ2-1 TRBV7-3 TGTGCCAGCAGCTTAACAGCGACTAGCGGGGGACCTGGCGAGCAGTTCTTC CASSLTATSGGPGEQFF
NA NA TRBJ1-1 TRBV7-3 TGTGCCAGCAGCTTCACCTCGGACACTGAAGCTTTCTTT CASSFTSDTEAFF
once TRBD2 TRBJ2-2 TRBV2 TGTGCCAGCAGTGAAGCGTTGGTACTAGCGGTAACCGGGGAGCTGTTTTTT CASSEALVLAVTGELFF
NA TRBD1 TRBJ1-1 TRBV4-3 TGCGCCAGCAGCGCCGAGACAGGGGGCGCGGACACTGAAGCTTTCTTT CASSAETGGADTEAFF
NA TRBD1 TRBJ1-2 TRBV4-3 TGCGCCAGCAGCCAAGTTTTTGTCCCAGGGACAGGGAACTATGGCTACACCTTC CASSQVFVPGTGNYGYTF
NA NA TRBJ2-3 TRBV7-3 TGTGCCAGCAGCTTAGCGGGGGCCCCTCCGGATACGCAGTATTTT CASSLAGAPPDTQYF
NA TRBD1 TRBJ1-1 TRBV5-5 TGTGCCAGCAGCTTGCTCGGGACAGGGGGTATGAACACTGAAGCTTTCTTT CASSLLGTGGMNTEAFF
NA NA TRBJ1-5 TRBV4-3 TGCGCCAGCAGCCAAGATTTACATAATCAGCCCCAGCATTTT CASSQDLHNQPQHF
NA TRBD1 TRBJ1-2 TRBV10-3 TGTGCCATCAGAAGGACAGGTGGGGATAACTATGGCTACACCTTC CAIRRTGGDNYGYTF
NA TRBD1 TRBJ1-5 TRBV27 TGTGCCAGCAGTCCAACGGGACAGGGTCGCAATCAGCCCCAGCATTTT CASSPTGQGRNQPQHF
NA TRBD2 TRBJ2-1 TRBV5-1 TGCGCCAGCAGCTTGGAGACTAGCGGGGGGGCGAGTGAGCAGTTCTTC CASSLETSGGASEQFF
NA NA TRBJ2-5 TRBV2 TGTGCCAGCAGTGTACGGGAGACCCAGTACTTC CASSVRETQYF
NA NA TRBJ2-3 TRBV4-2 TGTGCCAGCAGCCCCACCGGCTCAGGGGATACGCAGTATTTT CASSPTGSGDTQYF
NA NA TRBJ2-7 TRBV21-1 TGTGCCTCCGGGAATTTATTCGTAGGACGGGGGGGCGAGCAGTACTTC CASGNLFVGRGGEQYF
NA TRBD2 TRBJ2-3 TRBV30 TGTGCCTGGAGTGTACGCGGCGGGGGGGCGGATACGCAGTATTTT CAWSVRGGGADTQYF
NA NA TRBJ2-7 TRBV5-3 TGTGCCAGAAGGGACAACTCCTACGAGCAGTACTTC CARRDNSYEQYF
few NA TRBJ1-2 TRBV6-1 TGTGCCAGCAGTGAACCCCAGGGAACCTATGGCTACACCTTC CASSEPQGTYGYTF
once NA TRBJ1-2 TRBV28 TGTGCCAGCAGCCCTTCGGGGGAAGGAGGCCGGAATACCCTTTCCTATGGCTACACCTTC CASSPSGEGGRNTLSYGYTF
NA TRBD2 TRBJ2-5 TRBV30 TGTGCCTCCGAACTACAGCGGGGGGGTGGGCCCCAGTACTTC CASELQRGGGPQYF
once TRBD1 TRBJ1-3 TRBV18 TGTGCCAGCTCACTCCTTACCGGGACAGGGGGAGATGGAAACACCATATATTTT CASSLLTGTGGDGNTIYF